The rows below give T cell receptor beta chains drawn from one sample of a study of a mutant IDH1 vaccine in newly diagnosed glioma. Using immunoSEQ multiplex PCR, the repertoire was profiled, and TCRdb retains in-frame clones only, with some absent. The table records tens of thousands of clones, 83% of them present only once. This material consisted of PBMCs, taken from a glioma patient treated with radiotherapy, temozolomide or both. The origin of the receptors is a woman between 50 and 59 years old with glioma. Both conserved end residues are part of each CDR3. A D gene is named only where the DNA matches it firmly. The size field is filled for only some rows; it gives once, few, many or a size class.

NA | TRBJ1-5 | NA | TRBV29-1 | TGCAGCGTTGCTTGGTCTAATCAGCCCCAGCATTTT | CSVAWSNQPQHF
NA | TRBJ2-5 | NA | TRBV5-5 | TGTGCCAGCAGCTTGGGGAGCCAAGAGACCCAGTACTTC | CASSLGSQETQYF
NA | TRBJ1-1 | once | TRBV28 | TGTGCCAGCATCGGGTGGATGGGCACTGAAGCTTTCTTT | CASIGWMGTEAFF
TRBD1 | TRBJ2-2 | NA | TRBV27 | TGTGCCAGCCGTCCCGGGACAGAGACCGGGGAGCTGTTTTTT | CASRPGTETGELFF
NA | TRBJ1-1 | NA | TRBV29-1 | TGCAGCTCCCCCGATGGGGGGGGAGCTTTCTTT | CSSPDGGGAFF
NA | TRBJ2-5 | NA | TRBV5-1 | TGCGCCAGCAGTTCCGGTTGGGGCCCTGGTGAGACCCAGTACTTC | CASSSGWGPGETQYF
NA | TRBJ2-7 | NA | TRBV7-3 | TGTGCCAGCAGCTTAAGAGGAGACACCGGTTACGAGCAGTACTTC | CASSLRGDTGYEQYF
TRBD1 | TRBJ2-7 | NA | TRBV11-3 | TGTGCCAGTCTGGACAGGGGGACCTACGAGCAGTACTTC | CASLDRGTYEQYF
TRBD1 | TRBJ1-5 | NA | TRBV7-9 | TGTGCCAGCAGAGAACAGGGGGCACTAGCCCCAAGCAATCAGCCCCAGCATTTT | CASREQGALAPSNQPQHF
NA | TRBJ1-1 | NA | TRBV18 | TGTGCCAGCTCAACAACGGGTGGGAGCACTGAAGCTTTCTTT | CASSTTGGSTEAFF
NA | TRBJ1-5 | NA | TRBV25-1 | TGTGCCAGCAGTGAATCAGGAGGGGCTGGCAATCAGCCCCAGCATTTT | CASSESGGAGNQPQHF
TRBD2 | TRBJ2-7 | NA | TRBV7-2 | TGTGCCAGCAGCTTAGTGCGACTAGCGGGGGGGCGGCAAGGACAGTACTTC | CASSLVRLAGGRQGQYF
NA | TRBJ1-1 | NA | TRBV7-2 | TGTGCCAGCAGCTTGGACGTGGTTCCTGAAGCTTTCTTT | CASSLDVVPEAFF
TRBD1 | TRBJ1-1 | NA | TRBV27 | TGTGCCAGCAGTCCTGACAGGGTGAACACTGAAGCTTTCTTT | CASSPDRVNTEAFF
NA | TRBJ1-2 | once | TRBV9 | TGTGCCAGCAGCGGCACCTTTCTCTATGGCTACACCTTC | CASSGTFLYGYTF
TRBD2 | TRBJ2-2 | NA | TRBV19 | TGTGCCAGCATCGGGGCGGGGGGCACCGGGGAGCTGTTTTTT | CASIGAGGTGELFF
TRBD1 | TRBJ1-4 | once | TRBV5-4 | TGTGCCAGCAGCCCGGGACAGATTGAAAAACTGTTTTTT | CASSPGQIEKLFF
TRBD1 | TRBJ2-2 | NA | TRBV7-2 | TGTGCCAGCAGACGGGACAGCCCCACCGGGGAGCTGTTTTTT | CASRRDSPTGELFF
NA | TRBJ1-1 | NA | TRBV14 | TGTGCCAGCAGCCAAGGGAAGGCGTTAAGGGGAATGAACACTGAAGCTTTCTTT | CASSQGKALRGMNTEAFF